These 16 T cell receptor beta chains originate from one sample sequenced in a study of CD8+CD57+ T cells in acquired aplastic anemia. Genomic DNA was employed as the template in profiling TCR beta VDJ and CDR3. TCRdb itself ran the reads through MiXCR, one entry per CDR3 protein. Here the sample spans approximately 180,000 distinct CDR3 sequences, roughly 60% being singletons. Before being chosen for sequencing, patients had shown CD8+CD57+ cell expansion by flow cytometry. Sequencing was done on a sample of sorted CD4+, CD8+, or CD8+CD57+ T cells (not recorded which) from PBMCs. All receptors come from a human donor with aplastic anemia.

This chain links TRBV19 with TRBJ1-1, with D maybe TRBD1 (6 bases). The CDR3 contains 14 residues. Germline V CDR1 and CDR2: LNHDA, SQIVND (reference sequence). The V and J ends lost 5 bases and 1 base respectively, with 11 bases between them. The chain's CDR3 is CASSLGQRNTEAFF. In DNA form, the CDR3 reads TGTGCCAGTAGTCTGGGACAACGGAACACTGAAGCTTTCTTT.

Regarding this clonotype: An end of the junction differs from the germline gene, which may be a read error. This chain uses TRBV7-2 with TRBJ2-7, with 7 bases matching TRBD1. Germline V lookup: CDR1 SGHTA, CDR2 FQGNSA. This CDR3 has 15 residues. This chain's CDR3 is CAGSARVTGRYEQYF. The CDR3 coding sequence is TGTGCCGGCAGCGCTAGAGTGACAGGGCGGTACGAGCAGTACTTC.

Concerning this clonotype itself: This may stem from a read error, because a much larger clone lies one nucleotide away. This chain connects TRBV4-1 to TRBJ2-7; TRBD1 might be the D (5 bases). Per the germline V gene, CDR1 is MGHRA and CDR2 is YSYEKL. This CDR3 is built from 15 residues. V dropped 2 bases and J dropped 3 bases, with 14 bases sitting between them. CDR3 protein: CASSQYIPDNYEQYF. The CDR3 nucleotides are TGCGCCAGCAGCCAATATATCCCGGACAACTACGAGCAGTACTTC.

V is TRBV29-1 and J is TRBJ1-2; 7 nucleotides align to TRBD1. Unmatched junction bases numbered 8, after V lost 0 bases and J lost 7 bases. The CDR3 length is 14 residues. The germline V gene encodes CDR1 SQVTM and CDR2 ANQGSEA. Here the CDR3 reads CSVEEGRGTRGYTF. The CDR3 DNA sequence: TGCAGCGTTGAAGAAGGCAGGGGGACGCGTGGCTACACCTTC.

This clonotype came up a few times. A much larger clone lies a single base off, so this may be a read error. The chain carries TRBV2 and TRBJ2-4; 9 bases agree with TRBD2. This CDR3 has 15 residues. Germline CDR1 and CDR2: SNHLY and FYNNEI. This chain's CDR3 is CASSGGGVAKDIQYF. For the CDR3, the DNA is TGTGCCAGCTCTGGCGGGGGGGTCGCCAAAGACATTCAGTACTTC.

There are many counts of this clonotype. The chain employs TRBV11-2 and TRBJ2-3, with TRBD1 matching over 8 bases. CDR1 SGHAT and CDR2 FQNNGV come from the germline V gene. The CDR3 covers 14 residues. V dropped 5 bases and J dropped 5; count of bases not matched to a gene: 6. CDR3 DNA sequence: TGTGCCAGCAGCCCAGGGGGCCCTCAAGATACGCAGTATTTT. Protein product: CASSPGGPQDTQYF.

Of note for this clonotype: One end of the junction varies from germline; a read error may be responsible. The chain combines TRBV5-1 with TRBJ2-5; TRBD2 aligns across 9 bases. The CDR3 has 15 amino acids. Germline CDR1 SGHRS, CDR2 YFSETQ. CDR3 bases: TGTGCCAGCAGAGACGGACTAGCGATACAAGAGACCCAGTACTTC. This sequence encodes CASRDGLAIQETQYF.

In regard to this clonotype: One end of the junction fails to match germline, which may point to a read error. The gene calls are TRBV7-7 and TRBJ2-3, with 8 bases that match TRBD2. The length of the CDR3 is 15 residues. The germline gives CDR1 SSHAT, CDR2 FNYEAQ (reference sequence). CDR3 region: CASSPSGGGTDTQYF. DNA for the CDR3: TGTGCTAGCAGCCCCAGCGGGGGTGGCACAGATACGCAGTATTTT.

The chain employs TRBV15 and TRBJ2-7; D is unclear. The CDR3 totals 13 residues. From germline, CDR1 is LNHNV and CDR2 YYDKDF (reference sequence). The ends were cut back, 1 base at V and 5 bases at J, with 9 bases in the middle. DNA of the CDR3: TGTGCCACCAGCAGAGCCCTACCGGACGAGCAGTACTTC. It translates to CATSRALPDEQYF.

V and J are TRBV2 and TRBJ2-5, with unresolved D. Trimming removed 4 bases at V and 4 bases at J, with 13 bases between. Germline CDR1 and CDR2: SNHLY and FYNNEI. CDR3 length equals 14 residues. DNA of the CDR3: TGTGCCAGCAGTGTAATATTGGTTGGAGAGACCCAGTACTTC. It yields the protein CASSVILVGETQYF.

The chain combines TRBV7-8 with TRBJ2-5; D may match TRBD1 or TRBD2 (5 bases each). The V gene lost 0 bases and the J gene lost 1 base, with 6 bases spanning the gap. This CDR3 comprises 14 residues. In germline, CDR1 is SGHVS, CDR2 FQNEAQ. CDR3 amino acids: CASSLAGPQETQYF. The CDR3 DNA sequence: TGTGCCAGCAGCTTAGCGGGACCCCAAGAGACCCAGTACTTC.

As to this clonotype: The junction departs from germline at one end; a sequencing error may be responsible. The chain links TRBV20-1 to TRBJ2-1; the D gene is possibly TRBD2 (6 bases). The CDR3 is 13 amino acids. Looked up from germline, CDR1 is DFQATT and CDR2 is SNEGSKA (reference sequence). The CDR3 region is CSALPGLYNEQFF. CDR3 DNA: TGCAGTGCTTTACCGGGACTGTACAACGAGCAGTTCTTC.

The V and J genes are TRBV20-1 and TRBJ2-7; 7 bases align to TRBD2. Germline lookup yields CDR1 DFQATT and CDR2 SNEGSKA (reference sequence). V lost 2 bases to trimming and J lost 3 bases; unmatched junction nucleotides: 4. This CDR3 has 13 residues. CDR3 amino acids: CSARWGGDYEQYF. CDR3 bases: TGCAGTGCTAGATGGGGGGGAGACTACGAGCAGTACTTC.

The table lists this clonotype with many counts. The rearrangement uses TRBV7-2 and TRBJ2-7, with 7 bases matching TRBD1. The CDR3 contains 13 residues. Losses at the gene ends were 1 base for V and 6 bases for J; bases not matched to a gene: 3. The V gene's germline CDR1 is SGHTA and CDR2 FQGNSA. The CDR3 protein is CASSLGAGGEQYF. The CDR3 region has the DNA TGTGCCAGCAGCTTAGGGGCAGGGGGCGAGCAGTACTTC.

This clonotype was seen ten or more times. The chain has TRBV12-3 or TRBV12-4 and TRBJ1-6; a possible D gene is TRBD1 (6 bases). Trimming took 6 bases from V and 7 from J, leaving 16 bases between them. The CDR3 extends over 15 amino acids. CDR3 DNA sequence: TGTGCCAGCAGCACCGCCGGGGGCGGCAATTCACCCCTCCACTTT. This translates into CASSTAGGGNSPLHF.

The chain carries TRBV2 and TRBJ2-7; no reliable D call. In germline, CDR1 is SNHLY, CDR2 FYNNEI. The CDR3 has 16 amino acids. V shed 0 bases and J shed 2 bases, with 14 bases lying between them. The CDR3 DNA reads TGTGCCAGCAGTGAAGCTCGGCTCTCGTCAACCTACGAGCAGTACTTC. It is translated as CASSEARLSSTYEQYF. The full variable domain, with the rest looked up from reference TRBV2 and TRBJ2-7, is EPEVTQTPSHQVTQMGQEVILRCVPISNHLYFYWYRQILGQKVEFLVSFYNNEISEKSEIFDDQFSVERPDGSNFTLKIRSTKLEDSAMYFCASSEARLSSTYEQYFGPGTRLTVT.